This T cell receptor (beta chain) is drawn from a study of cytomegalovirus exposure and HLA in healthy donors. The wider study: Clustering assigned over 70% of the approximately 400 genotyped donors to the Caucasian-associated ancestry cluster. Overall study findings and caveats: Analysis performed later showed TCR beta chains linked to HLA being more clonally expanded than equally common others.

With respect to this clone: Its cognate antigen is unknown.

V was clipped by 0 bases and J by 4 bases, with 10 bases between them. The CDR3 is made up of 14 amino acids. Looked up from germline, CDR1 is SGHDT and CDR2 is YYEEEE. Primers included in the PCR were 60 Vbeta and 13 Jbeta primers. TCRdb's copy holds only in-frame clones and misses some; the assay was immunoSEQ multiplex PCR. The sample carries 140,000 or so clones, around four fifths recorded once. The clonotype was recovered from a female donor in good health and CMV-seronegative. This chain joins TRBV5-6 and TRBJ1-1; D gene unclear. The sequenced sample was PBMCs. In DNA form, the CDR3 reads TGTGCCAGCAGCTTGGGAGGCGGCCGCACTGAAGCTTTCTTT. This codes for CASSLGGGRTEAFF.